The 10 T cell receptor beta chains given below trace back to one sample, sequenced in a study of blood T cell repertoires in COVID-19. Sequenced by immunoSEQ multiplex PCR; TCRdb stores in-frame clones only, minus some. The sample lists 350,000 or so clones; more than 70% were seen once. What was sequenced was PBMCs or T cells enriched from blood (not recorded which). Receptors originate from a woman in her 30s who had been exposed to COVID-19.

This clone was recorded only once. The CDR3 here is CASSSGSNTGELFF. The DNA for the CDR3 is TGTGCCAGTAGTAGCGGGAGCAACACCGGGGAGCTGTTTTTT. This chain links TRBV19 with TRBJ2-2, with 7 bases matching TRBD2. The ends lost 4 bases at V and 2 bases at J; junction bases unmatched: 1. The CDR3 sequence is 14 residues long. CDR1 and CDR2 from the germline V gene are LNHDA and SQIVND (reference sequence).

The chain employs TRBV19 and TRBJ1-2, with a possible D match to TRBD1 (5 bases). V gave up 6 bases and J gave up 4 bases, with 15 bases separating them. Germline loops: CDR1 LNHDA, CDR2 SQIVND (reference sequence). This CDR3 has 14 amino acids. CDR3: CASRPDGGFYGYTF. The DNA for the CDR3 is TGTGCCAGTAGACCGGATGGGGGGTTCTATGGCTACACCTTC.

The chain carries TRBV12-5 and TRBJ2-7, with TRBD2 matching over 7 bases. The V segment lost 2 bases and the J segment 2 bases; nucleotides outside the gene matches: 0. This CDR3 region has 13 residues. The germline CDR1 and CDR2 sequences are LGHNT and FRNRAP. CDR3 coding DNA: TGTGCTAGTGGTTTGCGGGAGGCCTACGAGCAGTACTTC. Its translation: CASGLREAYEQYF.

V gene TRBV9 combines with J gene TRBJ1-6, with 8 bases identical to TRBD1. This CDR3 region has 17 residues. Germline-derived CDR1 and CDR2 are SGDLS and YYNGEE. V gave up 0 bases and J gave up 8 bases; unmatched junction bases: 10. This CDR3 is CASSVAPTTGVDSPLHF. The CDR3 DNA reads TGTGCCAGCAGCGTAGCTCCAACGACAGGGGTTGATTCACCCCTCCACTTT.

The V gene is TRBV18, the J gene TRBJ2-7, with TRBD2 matching 11 bases. Germline trimming cut 5 bases from V and 7 bases from J; bases unmatched to any gene: 13. This CDR3 comprises 16 residues. CDR1 and CDR2 from the germline V gene are KGHSH and LQKENI. The CDR3, as DNA: TGTGCCAGCTCATCAAGACTAGCGGGATATAAGGTGGAGCAGTACTTC. Translating it yields CASSSRLAGYKVEQYF. Full variable domain (outside the CDR3, taken from reference TRBV18 and TRBJ2-7): NAGVMQNPRHLVRRRGQEARLRCSPMKGHSHVYWYRQLPEEGLKFMVYLQKENIIDESGMPKERFSAEFPKEGPSILRIQQVVRGDSAAYFCASSSRLAGYKVEQYFGPGTRLTVT.

The V gene is TRBV11-1, the J gene TRBJ2-7, with 7 bases lining up with TRBD1. Germline-derived CDR1 and CDR2 are SGHAT and FQDESV (reference sequence). The CDR3 extends over 14 amino acids. J lost 4 bases, V lost 5 bases, and 8 bases had no gene match. The CDR3, as DNA: TGTGCCAGCAGCCCCGGGACAGCGCAATACGAGCAGTACTTC. This translates into CASSPGTAQYEQYF.

The sample holds a few counts of this clone. The genes are TRBV5-6 and TRBJ2-6; D uncertain. V lost 1 base and J lost 0, with 14 bases in between. Germline CDR1 SGHDT, CDR2 YYEEEE. CDR3 length equals 18 residues. DNA of the CDR3: TGTGCCAGCAGCTTGTGGAACAGTCCAGCCTCTGGGGCCAACGTCCTGACTTTC. Amino acid sequence: CASSLWNSPASGANVLTF. Using reference TRBV5-6 and TRBJ2-6 for the parts outside the CDR3, the full variable domain is DAGVTQSPTHLIKTRGQQVTLRCSPKSGHDTVSWYQQALGQGPQFIFQYYEEEERQRGNFPDRFSGHQFPNYSSELNVNALLLGDSALYLCASSLWNSPASGANVLTFGAGSRLTVL.

The chain uses TRBV5-6 and TRBJ1-2, with a possible D match to TRBD1 (6 bases). Germline V lookup: CDR1 SGHDT, CDR2 YYEEEE. The V end was cut by 3 bases, the J end by 2 bases, with 8 bases between. This CDR3 contains 13 residues. The CDR3: CASSSTGNYGYTF. The CDR3 DNA follows: TGTGCCAGCAGCTCAACAGGGAACTATGGCTACACCTTC.

The rearrangement links TRBV24-1 to TRBJ2-1; D is possibly TRBD1 (6 bases). The CDR3 covers 13 residues. The germline CDR1 and CDR2 sequences are KGHDR and SFDVKD. The V end was cut by 5 bases, the J end by 7 bases, with 11 bases between. The CDR3 DNA reads as TGTGCCACCAGTGCGACAGGCCTGAATGAGCAGTTCTTC. Amino acid sequence: CATSATGLNEQFF.

This chain's CDR3 is CASSADRVPYNEQFF. The DNA for the CDR3 is TGTGCCAGCAGCGCGGACAGGGTCCCCTACAATGAGCAGTTCTTC. The chain has TRBV9 and TRBJ2-1; 8 nucleotides match TRBD1. Germline CDR1 and CDR2: SGDLS and YYNGEE. With V trimmed by 3 bases and J by 2 bases, 4 bases remained unmatched. CDR3 length equals 15 residues.